This T cell receptor beta chain was profiled in a study of human T cells and chemical hapten exposure. Study at large: Donors were sensitized with 2% DPC on the upper inner arm.

The trim removed 5 bases at V and 4 bases at J, leaving 6 bases unmatched. The CDR3 is made up of 15 amino acids. Germline V gene data show CDR1 as SEHNR and CDR2 as FQNEAQ (reference sequence). Regarding time point: pre-sensitization, week 0. The treatment denotes: therapeutic diphenylcyclopropenone sensitization with weekly scalp DPC. In the source study's methods: TCRs per sample had a median of around 100,000 and ranged from roughly 20,000 to 690,600. TCRdb called the RACE reads again in MiXCR, with one record for every CDR3 protein. The V and J calls here are based on TCRdb, not the publication. Seen here are 150,000 to 200,000 distinct CDR3 sequences, nearly 30% observed once, and the top ten hold roughly 3%.

The sample was whole blood, taken in connection with sensitization to the hapten diphenylcyclopropenone (DPC). The sequence was obtained from a woman in her 30s with alopecia areata. Some clones in this sample may be carry-over from other donors' samples. This chain uses TRBV7-9 with TRBJ2-5, with TRBD1 matching 11 bases. CDR3: CASSPRTGGAETQYF. The CDR3 DNA reads TGTGCCAGCAGCCCCAGGACAGGGGGCGCAGAGACCCAGTACTTC.